The source of this TCR beta chain is a study of control samples from healthy donors and cancer patients. The CDR3 sequence is 14 residues long. Germline assignment: CDR1 SGHVS and CDR2 FQNEAQ. The V end was cut by 1 base, the J end by 2 bases, with 6 bases between. This clone showed up just once. Some clones are missing from TCRdb's copy, which holds only in-frame ones; the method was immunoSEQ multiplex PCR. The repertoire holds about 130,000 clones, approximately 91% seen once, with roughly 3.2% in the top ten. Sequences were obtained from blood. This sequence joins TRBV7-8 and TRBJ1-5; D is unresolved. The TCR originated in a man in his forties or fifties in good health. The CDR3 protein is CASSLGVGNQPQHF. The DNA of the CDR3 is TGTGCCAGCAGCTTAGGGGTGGGCAATCAGCCCCAGCATTTT.